The clone carrying this T cell receptor (beta chain) was detected ten times or more. TCRdb reanalysed the 5' RACE reads using MiXCR and keeps one entry per CDR3 protein. The top ten clones hold about 6.2% of a sample with about 96,000 distinct CDR3 sequences, roughly a sixth of them seen once. These data originate in a study of T cells of healthy individuals. Germline V gene lookup returns CDR1 SQVTM and CDR2 ANQGSEA. Trimming took off 4 bases at V and 2 bases at J, with 7 bases between the two ends. The CDR3 runs to 12 residues. The source of this sequence is a human donor in good health. The chain employs TRBV29-1 and TRBJ2-3; D not resolved. CDR3 sequence (DNA): TGCAGCGTTGGAAGGGCCACAGATACGCAGTATTTT. As protein: CSVGRATDTQYF.